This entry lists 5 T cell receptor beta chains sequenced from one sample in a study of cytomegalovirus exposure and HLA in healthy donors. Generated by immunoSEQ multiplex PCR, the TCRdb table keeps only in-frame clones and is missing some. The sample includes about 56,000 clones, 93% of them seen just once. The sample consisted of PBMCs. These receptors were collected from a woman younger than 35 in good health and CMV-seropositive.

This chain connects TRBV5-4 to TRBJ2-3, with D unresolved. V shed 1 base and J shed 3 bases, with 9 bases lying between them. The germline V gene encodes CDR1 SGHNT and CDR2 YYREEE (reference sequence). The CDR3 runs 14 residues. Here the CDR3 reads CASSLLLRTDTQYF. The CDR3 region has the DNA TGTGCCAGCAGCTTGCTGCTCAGAACAGATACGCAGTATTTT. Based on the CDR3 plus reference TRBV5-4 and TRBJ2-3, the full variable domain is ETGVTQSPTHLIKTRGQQVTLRCSSQSGHNTVSWYQQALGQGPQFIFQYYREEENGRGNFPPRFSGLQFPNYSSELNVNALELDDSALYLCASSLLLRTDTQYFGPGTRLTVL.

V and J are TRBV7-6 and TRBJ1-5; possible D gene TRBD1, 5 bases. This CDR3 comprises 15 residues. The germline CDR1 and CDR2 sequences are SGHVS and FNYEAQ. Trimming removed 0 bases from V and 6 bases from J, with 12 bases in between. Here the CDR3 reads CASSLARALTQPQHF. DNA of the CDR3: TGTGCCAGCAGCTTAGCCAGGGCATTGACTCAGCCCCAGCATTTT.

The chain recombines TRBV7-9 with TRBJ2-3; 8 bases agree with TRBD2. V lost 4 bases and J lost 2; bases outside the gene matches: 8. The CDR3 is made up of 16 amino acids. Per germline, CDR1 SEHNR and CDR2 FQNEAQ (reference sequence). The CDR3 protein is CASSSLGRGATDTQYF. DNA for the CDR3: TGTGCCAGCAGCTCCTTGGGGCGGGGGGCCACAGATACGCAGTATTTT.

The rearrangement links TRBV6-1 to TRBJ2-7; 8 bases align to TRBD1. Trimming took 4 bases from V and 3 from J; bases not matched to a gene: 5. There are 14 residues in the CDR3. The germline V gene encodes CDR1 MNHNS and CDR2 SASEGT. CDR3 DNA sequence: TGTGCCAGCAGTGCCCGACAGGGGCACTACGAGCAGTACTTC. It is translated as CASSARQGHYEQYF.

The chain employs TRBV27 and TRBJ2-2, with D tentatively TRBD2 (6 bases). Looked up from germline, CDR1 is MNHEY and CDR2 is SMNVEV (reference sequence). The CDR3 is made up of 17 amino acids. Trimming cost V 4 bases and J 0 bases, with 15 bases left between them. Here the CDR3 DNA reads TGTGCCAGCAGTTCCCCGGGACTCCTTACGAACACCGGGGAGCTGTTTTTT. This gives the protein CASSSPGLLTNTGELFF.